This T cell receptor beta chain was sequenced for a study of naive and memory T cell subsets. Four PCR rounds used nested alpha and beta constant region primers plus the SP2 primer. Via MiXCR, TCRdb re-called the 5' RACE reads, giving one row per CDR3 protein. The sample has 55,000 to 65,000 distinct CDR3 sequences, around 8% seen once. Trimming removed 3 bases from V and 4 bases from J, with 22 bases in between. Germline lookup yields CDR1 LNHDA and CDR2 SQIVND (reference sequence). CDR3 size: 18 residues. An oligonucleotide containing a UMI was ligated to the 3' end of TCR cDNA. This TCR came from a female donor in good health. This rearrangement joins TRBV19 to TRBJ2-1, with D unresolved. CDR3 amino acids: CASSISIFGPSRYNEQFF. In nucleotides, the CDR3 is TGTGCCAGTAGTATTTCCATTTTCGGCCCGAGTAGGTACAATGAGCAGTTCTTC.